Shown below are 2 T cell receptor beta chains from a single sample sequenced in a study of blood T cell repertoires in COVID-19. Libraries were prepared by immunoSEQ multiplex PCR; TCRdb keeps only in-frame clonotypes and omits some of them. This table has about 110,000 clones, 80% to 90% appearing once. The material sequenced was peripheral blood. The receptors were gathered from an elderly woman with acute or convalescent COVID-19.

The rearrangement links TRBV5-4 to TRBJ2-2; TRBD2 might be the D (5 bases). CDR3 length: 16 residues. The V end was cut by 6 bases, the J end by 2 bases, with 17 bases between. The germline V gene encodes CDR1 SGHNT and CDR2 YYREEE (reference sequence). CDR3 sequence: CASIDAGLANTGELFF. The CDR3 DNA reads TGTGCCAGCATTGACGCCGGACTGGCTAACACCGGGGAGCTGTTTTTT.

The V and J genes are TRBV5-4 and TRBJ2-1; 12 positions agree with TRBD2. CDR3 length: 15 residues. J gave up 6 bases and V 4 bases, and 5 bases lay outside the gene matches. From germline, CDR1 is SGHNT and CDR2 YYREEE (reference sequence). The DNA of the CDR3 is TGTGCCAGCAGCCAGACTAGCGGGGGTCCCAATGAGCAGTTCTTC. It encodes CASSQTSGGPNEQFF. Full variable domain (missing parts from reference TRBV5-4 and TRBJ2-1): ETGVTQSPTHLIKTRGQQVTLRCSSQSGHNTVSWYQQALGQGPQFIFQYYREEENGRGNFPPRFSGLQFPNYSSELNVNALELDDSALYLCASSQTSGGPNEQFFGPGTRLTVL.